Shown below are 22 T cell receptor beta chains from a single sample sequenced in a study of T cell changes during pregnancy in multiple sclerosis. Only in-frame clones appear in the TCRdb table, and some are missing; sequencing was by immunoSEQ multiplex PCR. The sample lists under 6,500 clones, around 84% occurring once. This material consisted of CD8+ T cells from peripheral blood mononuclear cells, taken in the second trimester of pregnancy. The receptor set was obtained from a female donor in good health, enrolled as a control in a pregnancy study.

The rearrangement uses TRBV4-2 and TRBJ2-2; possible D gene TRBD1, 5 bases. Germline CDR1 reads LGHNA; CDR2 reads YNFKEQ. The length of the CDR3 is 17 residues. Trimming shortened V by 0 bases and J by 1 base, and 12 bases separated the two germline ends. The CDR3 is CASSQDKFTGNTGELFF. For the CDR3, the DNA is TGTGCCAGCAGCCAAGATAAATTCACAGGGAACACCGGGGAGCTGTTTTTT.

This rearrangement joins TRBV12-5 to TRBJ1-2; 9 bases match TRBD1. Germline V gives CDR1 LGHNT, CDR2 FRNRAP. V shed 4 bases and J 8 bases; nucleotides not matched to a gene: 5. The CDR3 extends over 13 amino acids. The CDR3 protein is CASGSRTGDGYTF. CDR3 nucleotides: TGTGCTAGTGGTTCACGGACAGGGGACGGCTACACCTTC.

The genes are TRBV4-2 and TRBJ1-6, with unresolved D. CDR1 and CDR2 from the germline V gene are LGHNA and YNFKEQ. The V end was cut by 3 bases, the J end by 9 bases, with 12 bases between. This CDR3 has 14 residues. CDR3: CASSHEVETSPLHF. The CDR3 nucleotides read TGTGCCAGCAGCCATGAGGTTGAAACTTCACCCCTCCACTTT.

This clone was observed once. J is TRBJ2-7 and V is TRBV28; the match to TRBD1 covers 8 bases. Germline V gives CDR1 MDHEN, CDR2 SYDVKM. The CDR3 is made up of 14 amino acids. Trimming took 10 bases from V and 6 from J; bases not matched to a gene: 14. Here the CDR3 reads CATHPRTGRSEQYF. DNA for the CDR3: TGTGCCACCCACCCTCGGACAGGGCGAAGCGAGCAGTACTTC.

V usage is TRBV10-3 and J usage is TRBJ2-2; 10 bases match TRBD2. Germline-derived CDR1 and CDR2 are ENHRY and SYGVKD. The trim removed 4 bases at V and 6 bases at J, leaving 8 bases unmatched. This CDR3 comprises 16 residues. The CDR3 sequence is CAISVLAGGGAGELFF. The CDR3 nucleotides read TGTGCCATCAGTGTGTTAGCGGGAGGTGGGGCCGGGGAGCTGTTTTTT.

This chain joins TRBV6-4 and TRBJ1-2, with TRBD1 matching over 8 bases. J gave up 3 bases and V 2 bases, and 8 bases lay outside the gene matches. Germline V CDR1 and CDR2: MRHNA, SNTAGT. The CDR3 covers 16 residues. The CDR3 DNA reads TGTGCCAGCAGTGACACGGACAGGGAGGGGGACTATGGCTACACCTTC. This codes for CASSDTDREGDYGYTF.

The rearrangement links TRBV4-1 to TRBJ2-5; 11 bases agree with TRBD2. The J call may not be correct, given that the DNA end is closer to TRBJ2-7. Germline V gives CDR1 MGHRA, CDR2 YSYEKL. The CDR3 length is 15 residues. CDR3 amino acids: CASSQTLAGGNEQYF. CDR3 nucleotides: TGCGCCAGCAGCCAAACGCTAGCGGGAGGCAACGAGCAGTACTTC.

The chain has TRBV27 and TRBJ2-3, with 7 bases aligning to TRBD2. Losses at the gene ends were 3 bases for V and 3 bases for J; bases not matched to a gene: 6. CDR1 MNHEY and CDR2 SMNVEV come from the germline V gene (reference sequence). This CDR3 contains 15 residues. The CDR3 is CASSFGGGSTDTQYF. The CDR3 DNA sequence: TGTGCCAGCAGTTTCGGCGGGGGATCTACAGATACGCAGTATTTT.

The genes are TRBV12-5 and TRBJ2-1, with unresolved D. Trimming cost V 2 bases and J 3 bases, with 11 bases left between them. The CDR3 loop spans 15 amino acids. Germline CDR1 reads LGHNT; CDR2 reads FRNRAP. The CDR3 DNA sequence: TGTGCTAGTGGTTTGCAATCACACAACTACAATGAGCAGTTCTTC. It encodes CASGLQSHNYNEQFF.

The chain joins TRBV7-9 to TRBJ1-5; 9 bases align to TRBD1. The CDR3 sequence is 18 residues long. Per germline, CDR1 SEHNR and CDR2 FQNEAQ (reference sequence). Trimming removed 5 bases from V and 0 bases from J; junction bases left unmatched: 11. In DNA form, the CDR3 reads TGTGCCAGCAGCCCCCGGACAGGGGAGGGTGATAGCAATCAGCCCCAGCATTTT. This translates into CASSPRTGEGDSNQPQHF.

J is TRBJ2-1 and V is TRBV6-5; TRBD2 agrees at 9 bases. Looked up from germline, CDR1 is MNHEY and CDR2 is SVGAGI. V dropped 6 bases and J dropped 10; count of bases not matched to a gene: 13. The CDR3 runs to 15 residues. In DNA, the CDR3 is TGTGCCAGCAGCTCCGGGACTAGCCGATCCAACGAGCAGTTCTTC. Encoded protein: CASSSGTSRSNEQFF.

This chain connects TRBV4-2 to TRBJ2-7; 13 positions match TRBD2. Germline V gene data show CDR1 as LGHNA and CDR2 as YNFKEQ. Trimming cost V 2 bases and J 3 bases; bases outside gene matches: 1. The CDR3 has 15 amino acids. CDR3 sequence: CASSQRTSGSYEQYF. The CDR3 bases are TGTGCCAGCAGCCAACGGACTAGCGGGAGCTACGAGCAGTACTTC.

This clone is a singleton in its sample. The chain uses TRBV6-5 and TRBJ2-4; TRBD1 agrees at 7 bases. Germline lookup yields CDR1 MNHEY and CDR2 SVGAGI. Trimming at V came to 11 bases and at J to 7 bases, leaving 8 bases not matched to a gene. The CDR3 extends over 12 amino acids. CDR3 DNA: TGTGCCGTCCAGGACAGGCGGAACATTCAGTACTTC. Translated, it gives CAVQDRRNIQYF.

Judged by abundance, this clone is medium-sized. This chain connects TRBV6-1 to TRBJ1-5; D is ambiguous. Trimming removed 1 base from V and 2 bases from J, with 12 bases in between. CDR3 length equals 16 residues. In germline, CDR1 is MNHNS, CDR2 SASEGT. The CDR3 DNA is TGTGCCAGCAGTGAAGGCGAGGGAATGGGCAATCAGCCCCAGCATTTT. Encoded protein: CASSEGEGMGNQPQHF.

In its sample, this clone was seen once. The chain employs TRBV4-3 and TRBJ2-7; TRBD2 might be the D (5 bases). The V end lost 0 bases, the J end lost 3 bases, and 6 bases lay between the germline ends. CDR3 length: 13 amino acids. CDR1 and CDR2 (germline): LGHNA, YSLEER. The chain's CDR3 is CASSQDSGYEQYF. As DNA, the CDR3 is TGCGCCAGCAGCCAAGACAGCGGCTACGAGCAGTACTTC.

CDR3 bases: TGTGCCAGCAGCCAGTGGAGTTTGAACACTGAAGCTTTCTTT. Residues: CASSQWSLNTEAFF. The chain is built from TRBV14 and TRBJ1-1; D call uncertain. Germline-derived CDR1 and CDR2 are SGHDN and FVKESK. Trimming pared 3 bases from V and 0 bases from J, leaving 8 bases between. The CDR3 sequence is 14 residues long. The whole variable domain, remainder taken from reference TRBV14 and TRBJ1-1, is EAGVTQFPSHSVIEKGQTVTLRCDPISGHDNLYWYRRVMGKEIKFLLHFVKESKQDESGMPNNRFLAERTGGTYSTLKVQPAELEDSGVYFCASSQWSLNTEAFFGQGTRLTVV.

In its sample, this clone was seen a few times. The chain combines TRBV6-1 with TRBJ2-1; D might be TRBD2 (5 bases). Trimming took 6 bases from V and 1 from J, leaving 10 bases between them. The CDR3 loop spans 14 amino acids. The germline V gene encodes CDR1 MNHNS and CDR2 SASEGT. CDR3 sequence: CASSLSGSYNEQFF. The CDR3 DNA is TGTGCCAGCAGCCTCTCGGGGTCCTACAATGAGCAGTTCTTC.

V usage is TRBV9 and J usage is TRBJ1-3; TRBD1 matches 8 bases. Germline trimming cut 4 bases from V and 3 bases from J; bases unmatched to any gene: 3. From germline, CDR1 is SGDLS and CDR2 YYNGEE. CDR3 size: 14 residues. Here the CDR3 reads CASSRTGNGNTIYF. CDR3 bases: TGTGCCAGCAGCAGGACAGGGAATGGAAACACCATATATTTT. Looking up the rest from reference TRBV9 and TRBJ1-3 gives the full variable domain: DSGVTQTPKHLITATGQRVTLRCSPRSGDLSVYWYQQSLDQGLQFLIQYYNGEERAKGNILERFSAQQFPDLHSELNLSSLELGDSALYFCASSRTGNGNTIYFGEGSWLTVV.

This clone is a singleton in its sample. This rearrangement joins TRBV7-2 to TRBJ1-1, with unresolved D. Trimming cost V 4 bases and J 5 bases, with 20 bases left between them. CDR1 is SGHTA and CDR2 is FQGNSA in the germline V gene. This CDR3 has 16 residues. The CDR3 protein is CASSYPPDPRETEAFF. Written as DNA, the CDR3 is TGTGCCAGCAGCTACCCCCCCGACCCTCGGGAGACTGAAGCTTTCTTT.

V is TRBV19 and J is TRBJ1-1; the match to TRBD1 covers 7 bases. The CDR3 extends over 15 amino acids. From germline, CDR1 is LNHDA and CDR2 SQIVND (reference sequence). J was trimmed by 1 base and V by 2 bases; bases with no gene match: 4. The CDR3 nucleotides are TGTGCCAGTAGTATAAACGGACAGGAGAACACTGAAGCTTTCTTT. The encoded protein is CASSINGQENTEAFF.

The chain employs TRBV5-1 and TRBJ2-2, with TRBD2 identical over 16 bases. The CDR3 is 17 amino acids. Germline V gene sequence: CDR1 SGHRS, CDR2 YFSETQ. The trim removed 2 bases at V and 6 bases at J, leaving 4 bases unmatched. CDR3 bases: TGCGCCAGCAGCTTACCGGGACTAGCGGGAGGGCCCGGGGAGCTGTTTTTT. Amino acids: CASSLPGLAGGPGELFF.

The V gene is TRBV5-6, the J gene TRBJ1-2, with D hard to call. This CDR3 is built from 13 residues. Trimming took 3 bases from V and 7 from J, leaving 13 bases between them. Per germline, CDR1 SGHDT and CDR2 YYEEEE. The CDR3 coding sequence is TGTGCCAGCAGCTGGGGAACAGCGGGTGGCTACACCTTC. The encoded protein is CASSWGTAGGYTF.